This T cell receptor beta chain emerged from a study of blood T cells in healthy people across ages. Regarding this clonotype: The antigen remains undetermined.

Study results and limitations: TCR beta diversity tracked closely with naive T cell percentage. In long-lived donors, naive CD4+ cell counts and diversity exceeded those of aged donors.

A sample-barcoded 5' primer and a J-beta primer mix were used in a second PCR of about 7 to 12 cycles. Using its own MiXCR run on the 5' RACE reads, TCRdb lists one record per CDR3 protein. The sample holds approximately 350,000 distinct CDR3 sequences; roughly half are singletons and the top ten take roughly 51%. CDR3 size: 12 residues. V lost 7 bases, J lost 2 bases, and 9 bases lay in between. Germline V CDR1 and CDR2: MNHEY, SVGEGT. Each of the donors had ten milliliters of peripheral blood drawn into EDTA-treated Vacutainer tubes. The receptor comes from a man in his 60s in good health. The chain couples TRBV6-2 or TRBV6-3 to TRBJ2-7; D gene uncertain. Sequencing input: blood. CDR3 in amino acids: CASIGPTYEQYF. As DNA, the CDR3 is TGTGCCAGCATAGGGCCCACCTACGAGCAGTACTTC.